This T cell receptor (beta chain) was retrieved from a study of T cell responses to AZD1222 COVID-19 vaccine. Overall study results and limits: The reported proportion of spike-specific TCRs targeting unmutated variant regions was nearly half.

This CDR3 comprises 12 residues. Germline-derived CDR1 and CDR2 are SGHAT and FQNNGV. The V gene lost 6 bases and the J gene lost 2 bases, with 6 bases spanning the gap. This clone was counted a single time. The antigen is undetermined. Repertoires were generated with immunoSEQ multiplex PCR, while TCRdb's copy carries only in-frame clones and drops some. The sample consists of some 250,000 clones, 94% of them appearing once. The chain is built from TRBV11-2 and TRBJ2-3; D uncertain. The sequence was collected from an adult who received the AZD1222 COVID-19 vaccine. The material sequenced was peripheral blood, taken 28 days after the second AZD1222 dose. The CDR3 protein is CASSGYTDTQYF. CDR3 sequence (DNA): TGTGCCAGCAGTGGGTACACAGATACGCAGTATTTT. The full variable domain, its missing parts supplied by reference TRBV11-2 and TRBJ2-3, is EAGVAQSPRYKIIEKRQSVAFWCNPISGHATLYWYQQILGQGPKLLIQFQNNGVVDDSQLPKDRFSAERLKGVDSTLKIQPAKLEDSAVYLCASSGYTDTQYFGPGTRLTVL.